These 19 T cell receptor beta chains share one sample of origin, sequenced in a study of CD8+CD57+ T cells in acquired aplastic anemia. Genomic DNA provided the template from which TCR beta VDJ and CDR3 profiles were obtained. TCRdb used MiXCR to reprocess the reads, holding one entry per CDR3 protein. The sample records just over 200,000 distinct CDR3 sequences, 50% to 70% being singletons. By flow cytometry, patients selected for sequencing had shown an expansion of CD8+CD57+ cells. Material for sequencing was sorted CD4+, CD8+, or CD8+CD57+ T cells (not recorded which) from PBMCs. These receptors originate from a human donor with aplastic anemia.

The CDR3 region is CASQYNEQFF. In nucleotides, the CDR3 is TGTGCCAGCCAATACAATGAGCAGTTCTTC. The rearrangement uses TRBV2 and TRBJ2-1; D is unclear. CDR1 and CDR2 from the germline V gene are SNHLY and FYNNEI. CDR3 length: 10 residues. V was pared by 8 bases and J by 4 bases, with 3 bases between.

In its sample, this clonotype was seen once. A junction end diverges from the germline sequence, so it may reflect a read error. The chain couples TRBV19 to TRBJ2-7; 9 nucleotides match TRBD1. The CDR3 loop spans 15 amino acids. CDR1 and CDR2 from the germline V gene are LNHDA and SQIVND (reference sequence). CDR3 region: CASSISGTGLYEQHF. CDR3 nucleotides: TGTGCCAGTAGTATCTCCGGGACAGGGCTCTACGAGCAGCACTTC.

This chain connects TRBV14 to TRBJ2-7; no reliable D call. The CDR3 has 17 amino acids. Trimming pared 1 base from V and 0 bases from J, leaving 16 bases between. The germline CDR1 and CDR2 sequences are SGHDN and FVKESK. This CDR3 reads CASSQVTAQEPSYEQYF. Written as DNA, the CDR3 is TGTGCCAGCAGCCAAGTTACGGCCCAGGAGCCCTCCTACGAGCAGTACTTC.

This sequence joins TRBV9 and TRBJ2-1; D possibly corresponds to TRBD2 (7 bases). Germline assignment: CDR1 SGDLS and CDR2 YYNGEE. The V gene lost 3 bases and the J gene lost 15 bases, with 28 bases spanning the gap. The CDR3 is 16 residues long. The CDR3 spells CASSGSGYWEGGTSFF. The CDR3 DNA sequence: TGTGCCAGCAGCGGGTCCGGGTATTGGGAGGGGGGCACCTCGTTCTTC.

As to this clonotype: A junction end diverges from the germline sequence, so it may reflect a read error. This rearrangement joins TRBV20-1 to TRBJ1-4, with D possibly matching TRBD1 (6 bases). Germline V gene lookup returns CDR1 DFQATT and CDR2 SNEGSKA (reference sequence). The CDR3 is 13 amino acids. CDR3 region: CGALRGGREKLFF. CDR3 DNA: TGCGGTGCTCTACGCGGGGGCAGGGAAAAACTGTTTTTT.

The rearrangement uses TRBV9 and TRBJ2-1; possible D gene TRBD2, 6 bases. Trimming shortened V by 4 bases and J by 5 bases, and 13 bases separated the two germline ends. The germline V gene encodes CDR1 SGDLS and CDR2 YYNGEE. The CDR3 is made up of 14 amino acids. Written as DNA, the CDR3 is TGTGCCAGCAGCCGACGACTAGGGGACAATGAGCAGTTCTTC. Amino acids: CASSRRLGDNEQFF. The entire variable domain, with the rest obtained from reference TRBV9 and TRBJ2-1, is as follows: DSGVTQTPKHLITATGQRVTLRCSPRSGDLSVYWYQQSLDQGLQFLIQYYNGEERAKGNILERFSAQQFPDLHSELNLSSLELGDSALYFCASSRRLGDNEQFFGPGTRLTVL.

The chain joins TRBV7-3 to TRBJ1-2, with 7 bases identical to TRBD1. V trimming: 6 bases; J trimming: 4 bases; junction bases outside the gene matches: 17. Per the germline V gene, CDR1 is SGHTA and CDR2 is FQGTGA. The CDR3 contains 17 residues. The CDR3 region is CASSTTDHRGEGYGYTF. DNA of the CDR3: TGTGCCAGCAGTACGACCGACCACAGGGGAGAAGGCTATGGCTACACCTTC.

V usage is TRBV5-4 and J usage is TRBJ2-7; 7 bases match TRBD1. This CDR3 contains 15 residues. V lost 1 base to trimming and J lost 3 bases; unmatched junction nucleotides: 7. Germline CDR1 and CDR2: SGHNT and YYREEE (reference sequence). The CDR3 region is CASSLPGTVSYEQYF. The CDR3 bases are TGTGCCAGCAGCTTGCCCGGGACAGTTAGCTACGAGCAGTACTTC.

The chain is built from TRBV20-1 and TRBJ2-5; TRBD2 matches at 7 bases. The CDR3 length is 14 residues. Germline CDR1 is DFQATT and CDR2 is SNEGSKA (reference sequence). V was pared by 3 bases and J by 2 bases, with 6 bases of the junction left unmatched. The CDR3 loop is CSARAGVIQETQYF. CDR3 nucleotide sequence: TGCAGTGCTAGGGCGGGGGTAATACAAGAGACCCAGTACTTC.

This clonotype was seen only a few times. This chain joins TRBV25-1 and TRBJ2-2, with 8 bases that match TRBD1. J was trimmed by 3 bases and V by 6 bases; bases with no gene match: 3. The germline V gene encodes CDR1 MGHDK and CDR2 SYGVNS. The CDR3 has 14 residues. CDR3 sequence reads: CASRSTGDTGELFF. In DNA, the CDR3 is TGTGCCAGCAGGTCGACAGGGGACACCGGGGAGCTGTTTTTT.

The chain couples TRBV14 to TRBJ1-2; TRBD1 agrees at 7 bases. This CDR3 has 16 residues. Per the germline V gene, CDR1 is SGHDN and CDR2 is FVKESK. Losses at the gene ends were 4 bases for V and 7 bases for J; bases not matched to a gene: 15. The CDR3 is CASSPTGTVMRVGYTF. The CDR3 DNA is TGTGCCAGCAGCCCAACCGGGACAGTAATGCGAGTTGGCTACACCTTC.

V gene TRBV9 combines with J gene TRBJ1-6; D unclear. With 0 bases removed from V and 7 bases from J, the gap between germline ends came to 8 bases. Looked up from germline, CDR1 is SGDLS and CDR2 is YYNGEE. The CDR3 covers 14 residues. The CDR3 nucleotides read TGTGCCAGCAGCGTAGGATCGGAAAATTCACCCCTCCACTTT. Amino acid sequence: CASSVGSENSPLHF.

The CDR3 reads CASNLLAGGGNEQFF. The CDR3 region has the DNA TGTGCCAGCAATCTACTAGCGGGAGGCGGAAATGAGCAGTTCTTC. This chain connects TRBV7-2 to TRBJ2-1, with TRBD2 matching 12 bases. The V and J ends lost 7 bases and 7 bases, in that order; junction bases with no gene match: 8. Germline V gene sequence: CDR1 SGHTA, CDR2 FQGNSA. The CDR3 consists of 15 residues.

This clonotype showed up many times. J is TRBJ2-5 and V is TRBV11-2, with no clear D. In germline, CDR1 is SGHAT, CDR2 FQNNGV. V was cut by 3 bases and J by 5 bases, with 13 bases left in between. The CDR3 is made up of 14 amino acids. CDR3 region: CASSLVGPAETQYF. The DNA for the CDR3 is TGTGCCAGCAGCTTGGTTGGGCCAGCGGAGACCCAGTACTTC. Supplemented by reference TRBV11-2 and TRBJ2-5, the full variable domain reads EAGVAQSPRYKIIEKRQSVAFWCNPISGHATLYWYQQILGQGPKLLIQFQNNGVVDDSQLPKDRFSAERLKGVDSTLKIQPAKLEDSAVYLCASSLVGPAETQYFGPGTRLLVL.

V gene TRBV7-3 combines with J gene TRBJ1-2; 11 positions agree with TRBD1. The V gene end was trimmed by 2 bases and the J gene end by 2 bases; junction bases not matched to a gene: 4. This CDR3 has 16 amino acids. CDR1 SGHTA and CDR2 FQGTGA come from the germline V gene. The CDR3 here is CASSLAGQGANYGYTF. CDR3 sequence (DNA): TGTGCCAGCAGCTTAGCAGGACAGGGGGCAAACTATGGCTACACCTTC.

There are a few counts of this clonotype. The rearrangement links TRBV19 to TRBJ2-7, with D possibly matching TRBD2 (5 bases). The CDR3 spans 13 residues. Trimming stripped 5 bases from V and 4 bases from J, with 12 bases between. The V gene's germline CDR1 is LNHDA and CDR2 SQIVND (reference sequence). Written as DNA, the CDR3 is TGTGCCAGTAGTCCCTCGTCGGGGTACGAGCAGTACTTC. It is translated as CASSPSSGYEQYF.

This clonotype has just a few counts. This rearrangement joins TRBV7-2 to TRBJ2-7; tentatively, D is TRBD2 (6 bases). Germline V lookup: CDR1 SGHTA, CDR2 FQGNSA. This CDR3 is built from 15 residues. V was pared by 0 bases and J by 5 bases, with 14 bases between. CDR3 region: CASSLASGADHEQYF. The DNA for the CDR3 is TGTGCCAGCAGCTTAGCATCGGGAGCTGATCACGAGCAGTACTTC. Supplemented by reference TRBV7-2 and TRBJ2-7, the full variable domain reads GAGVSQSPSNKVTEKGKDVELRCDPISGHTALYWYRQSLGQGLEFLIYFQGNSAPDKSGLPSDRFSAERTGGSVSTLTIQRTQQEDSAVYLCASSLASGADHEQYFGPGTRLTVT.

V is TRBV9 and J is TRBJ2-1; TRBD2 matches at 10 bases. Germline V gene data show CDR1 as SGDLS and CDR2 as YYNGEE. V shed 6 bases and J 7 bases; nucleotides not matched to a gene: 7. This CDR3 has 14 amino acids. CDR3 sequence: CASTRSGGANEQFF. DNA for the CDR3: TGTGCCAGCACCCGAAGCGGGGGGGCGAATGAGCAGTTCTTC.

The rearrangement uses TRBV5-1 and TRBJ2-7; no definite D call. The V gene's germline CDR1 is SGHRS and CDR2 YFSETQ. The CDR3 length is 13 residues. The V end was cut by 8 bases, the J end by 3 bases, with 15 bases between. The CDR3 reads CARAFFACYEQYF. CDR3 bases: TGCGCCAGAGCCTTTTTCGCCTGCTACGAGCAGTACTTC.